The 26 T cell receptor beta chains given below trace back to one sample, sequenced in a study of shared clonotypes between healthy human individuals. Only in-frame clones appear in the TCRdb table, and some are missing; sequencing was by immunoSEQ multiplex PCR. This table holds fewer than 2.5 million clones, approximately 94% found once. Sequencing input: naive CD4+ T cells from PBMCs. The subset is: CD45RA+ positively selected. These receptor sequences come from a young man in good health. Some clones in this sample may be carry-over from other donors' samples.

Details on this clone: Other DNA sequences in this specimen translate into the identical CDR3. The V and J genes are TRBV18 and TRBJ2-7, with TRBD2 matching over 8 bases. V dropped 0 bases and J dropped 2; count of bases not matched to a gene: 6. The CDR3 is 16 amino acids. Germline V gene data show CDR1 as KGHSH and CDR2 as LQKENI. In nucleotides, the CDR3 is TGTGCCAGCTCACCACCGGGACTAGGGGTTACCTACGAGCAGTACTTC. This translates into CASSPPGLGVTYEQYF.

This sequence joins TRBV7-3 and TRBJ1-5; D is uncertain. Germline V CDR1 and CDR2: SGHTA, FQGTGA. The V end lost 5 bases, the J end lost 0 bases, and 8 bases lay between the germline ends. The CDR3 runs 14 residues. CDR3 sequence reads: CASSLGVSNQPQHF. CDR3 DNA sequence: TGTGCCAGCAGCCTTGGCGTTAGCAATCAGCCCCAGCATTTT.

This sequence joins TRBV2 and TRBJ1-2; 7 nucleotides align to TRBD1. Germline V gives CDR1 SNHLY, CDR2 FYNNEI. This CDR3 comprises 11 residues. After removal of 5 bases from V and 12 bases from J, the junction contained 6 bases not matched to a gene. CDR3 amino acids: CASSKTGENTF. The DNA of the CDR3 is TGTGCCAGCAGTAAAACAGGGGAAAACACCTTC.

This chain connects TRBV6-1 to TRBJ1-6; weak D call: TRBD1 (6 bases). V dropped 6 bases and J dropped 9 bases, with 15 bases sitting between them. There are 14 residues in the CDR3. CDR1 MNHNS and CDR2 SASEGT come from the germline V gene. The CDR3 DNA reads TGTGCCAGCAGCGGACAGCCTGAGGTTTCACCCCTCCACTTT. Its protein product is CASSGQPEVSPLHF.

About this clone itself: The identical CDR3 is also encoded by other nucleotide sequences in the sample. The V and J genes are TRBV7-2 and TRBJ1-1, with D perhaps TRBD1 (5 bases). Germline assignment: CDR1 SGHTA and CDR2 FQGNSA. This CDR3 is 14 amino acids long. V was clipped by 3 bases and J by 1 base, with 9 bases between them. CDR3 sequence: CASSLGRRNTEAFF. The DNA for the CDR3 is TGTGCCAGCAGCTTGGGACGCCGGAACACTGAAGCTTTCTTT.

This chain uses TRBV19 with TRBJ2-1; 11 nucleotides align to TRBD2. The V gene's germline CDR1 is LNHDA and CDR2 SQIVND (reference sequence). The V gene end was trimmed by 6 bases and the J gene end by 10 bases; junction bases not matched to a gene: 8. This CDR3 has 14 amino acids. The CDR3 is CASREQLAGDEQFF. The CDR3 DNA is TGTGCCAGTAGGGAACAACTAGCGGGAGACGAGCAGTTCTTC.

The gene calls are TRBV6-1 and TRBJ2-7; TRBD1 aligns across 8 bases. Trimming at V came to 4 bases and at J to 1 base, leaving 3 bases not matched to a gene. Per germline, CDR1 MNHNS and CDR2 SASEGT. This CDR3 comprises 14 residues. The CDR3 DNA is TGTGCCAGCAGTGGCCGGGACAGGTCCTACGAGCAGTACTTC. It translates to CASSGRDRSYEQYF.

J is TRBJ2-1 and V is TRBV5-1; 7 bases are a match to TRBD2. The CDR3 is 15 residues long. The J segment lost 5 bases and the V segment lost 2 bases, leaving 7 bases of the junction unmatched. The V gene's germline CDR1 is SGHRS and CDR2 YFSETQ. Here the CDR3 reads CASSFGSSGHNEQFF. CDR3 sequence (DNA): TGCGCCAGCAGCTTTGGGTCTAGCGGCCACAATGAGCAGTTCTTC.

As regards this clone: Since the CDR3 does not end with the conserved phenylalanine or tryptophan, this likely comes from a read error. The limits of the CDR3 on the DNA are not certain, so only TCRdb's listed CDR3 is given. The genes are TRBV6-4 and TRBJ2-6; the tabulated D call, TRBD1, remains unverified against the DNA. The CDR3 numbers 12 amino acids, ends counted. Per germline, CDR1 MRHNA and CDR2 SNTAGT. CDR3 loop: CASKKTSGHPEE.

For this clone: The same CDR3 can be traced to other DNA sequences in this sample. V usage is TRBV11-2 and J usage is TRBJ2-3, with unresolved D. The CDR3 contains 12 residues. Germline CDR1 SGHAT, CDR2 FQNNGV. Trimming left V 1 base short and J 8 bases short, with 7 bases between. CDR3 nucleotides: TGTGCCAGCAGCTTAGCATCTGGTACGCAGTATTTT. It is translated as CASSLASGTQYF.

The chain couples TRBV7-2 to TRBJ2-1; TRBD2 matches at 14 bases. Trimming removed 5 bases from V and 7 bases from J; junction bases left unmatched: 7. Germline CDR1 reads SGHTA; CDR2 reads FQGNSA. CDR3 length equals 16 residues. The CDR3 here is CASSPRLAGGPNEQFF. The CDR3 DNA reads TGTGCCAGCAGCCCCCGACTAGCGGGAGGGCCAAATGAGCAGTTCTTC.

This chain connects TRBV19 to TRBJ1-4, with a weak D call TRBD1 (5 bases). Germline V gene data show CDR1 as LNHDA and CDR2 as SQIVND (reference sequence). This CDR3 region has 14 residues. V lost 5 bases and J lost 2, with 9 bases in between. The CDR3 DNA reads TGTGCCAGTAGTCTCTCAGGGACTAATGAAAAACTGTTTTTT. It encodes CASSLSGTNEKLFF.

Remarks on this clone: The same CDR3 also results from other DNA sequences found in this sample. This chain links TRBV28 with TRBJ1-2; D call uncertain. Per the germline V gene, CDR1 is MDHEN and CDR2 is SYDVKM. The CDR3 consists of 11 residues. V shed 3 bases and J shed 8 bases, with 7 bases lying between them. CDR3 in DNA: TGTGCCAGCAGTTTTGCCAGAGGCTACACCTTC. It yields the protein CASSFARGYTF.

On this clone itself: This same CDR3 is encoded by further DNA sequences in the sample. The chain has TRBV7-2 and TRBJ1-1; no firm D call. Trimming stripped 1 base from V and 1 base from J, with 4 bases between. The CDR3 runs 13 residues. Germline lookup yields CDR1 SGHTA and CDR2 FQGNSA. The CDR3 spells CASSLGENTEAFF. Here the CDR3 DNA reads TGTGCCAGCAGCTTAGGGGAGAACACTGAAGCTTTCTTT.

A note on this clone: Other DNA sequences in the sample encode the same CDR3. The chain employs TRBV28 and TRBJ1-5; 8 bases map to TRBD1. V was pared by 5 bases and J by 4 bases, with 4 bases of the junction left unmatched. Looked up from germline, CDR1 is MDHEN and CDR2 is SYDVKM. The CDR3 totals 14 residues. CDR3 coding DNA: TGTGCCAGCAGTAGACAGGGGAGTAATCAGCCCCAGCATTTT. The encoded protein is CASSRQGSNQPQHF.

The chain couples TRBV5-8 to TRBJ2-2, with D tentatively TRBD1 (6 bases). Between the trimmed V and J ends, which lost 3 bases and 3 bases, there was a span of 18 bases. CDR1 is SGHTS and CDR2 is YDEGEE in the germline V gene. The CDR3 totals 17 residues. CDR3 bases: TGTGCCAGCAGCTCTGGACAGCAGCCAGGGGACACCGGGGAGCTGTTTTTT. Its protein product is CASSSGQQPGDTGELFF.

V usage is TRBV11-1 and J usage is TRBJ2-7; unclear D gene. Germline assignment: CDR1 SGHAT and CDR2 FQDESV (reference sequence). This CDR3 has 14 residues. Trimming shortened V by 4 bases and J by 4 bases, and 14 bases separated the two germline ends. Here the CDR3 reads CASSSPSLGYEQYF. CDR3 nucleotides: TGTGCCAGCAGCTCCCCGAGTCTCGGGTACGAGCAGTACTTC. The entire variable domain, with the rest obtained from reference TRBV11-1 and TRBJ2-7, is as follows: EAEVAQSPRYKITEKSQAVAFWCDPISGHATLYWYRQILGQGPELLVQFQDESVVDDSQLPKDRFSAERLKGVDSTLKIQPAELGDSAMYLCASSSPSLGYEQYFGPGTRLTVT.

The chain recombines TRBV28 with TRBJ1-3; a weak D match, TRBD1 (5 bases). Looked up from germline, CDR1 is MDHEN and CDR2 is SYDVKM. The CDR3 covers 13 residues. Trimming pared 10 bases from V and 2 bases from J, leaving 12 bases between. CDR3 in DNA: TGTGCCATCACGGCGGGGGCTGGAAACACCATATATTTT. Residues: CAITAGAGNTIYF.

The chain links TRBV9 to TRBJ2-2, with 7 bases fitting TRBD1. V was pared by 4 bases and J by 5 bases, with 14 bases of the junction left unmatched. This CDR3 has 17 residues. CDR1 and CDR2 (germline): SGDLS, YYNGEE. CDR3 bases: TGTGCCAGCAGCTTCCGGGACAGAACTAGTAGGACCGGGGAGCTGTTTTTT. Residues: CASSFRDRTSRTGELFF.

The rearrangement uses TRBV28 and TRBJ1-2, with 8 bases lining up with TRBD1. CDR1 MDHEN and CDR2 SYDVKM come from the germline V gene. This CDR3 contains 13 residues. V dropped 6 bases and J dropped 4; count of bases not matched to a gene: 4. In DNA, the CDR3 is TGTGCCAGCAGGGGGACAGGACCCTATGGCTACACCTTC. Its protein product is CASRGTGPYGYTF.

This clone has a single count. V usage is TRBV19 and J usage is TRBJ2-6; 7 bases map to TRBD1. V shed 3 bases, J shed 0 bases, and the junction held 14 bases outside the gene matches. This CDR3 comprises 20 residues. Germline values: CDR1 LNHDA, CDR2 SQIVND (reference sequence). The CDR3 loop reads CASSIPRQGQIVSGANVLTF. The CDR3 bases are TGTGCCAGTAGTATTCCCCGACAGGGCCAAATCGTCTCTGGGGCCAACGTCCTGACTTTC.

The rearrangement joins TRBV4-3 to TRBJ2-1; 10 bases agree with TRBD2. The CDR3 covers 16 residues. The germline V gene has CDR1 LGHNA and CDR2 YSLEER. Trimming removed 4 bases from V and 8 bases from J; junction bases left unmatched: 11. The CDR3 nucleotides are TGCGCCAGCAGCCTCTACTTAGCGGGAGGTAACTATGAGCAGTTCTTC. Translation: CASSLYLAGGNYEQFF.

The CDR3 is CASSLPGLATDTQYF. Here the CDR3 DNA reads TGTGCCAGCAGCTTGCCGGGACTAGCGACAGATACGCAGTATTTT. This chain uses TRBV5-4 with TRBJ2-3; 10 positions agree with TRBD2. Germline-derived CDR1 and CDR2 are SGHNT and YYREEE (reference sequence). V gave up 1 base and J gave up 3 bases; unmatched junction bases: 2. This CDR3 has 15 amino acids.

The chain is built from TRBV5-1 and TRBJ2-1; 9 nucleotides agree with TRBD2. The trim removed 5 bases at V and 2 bases at J, leaving 2 bases unmatched. The CDR3 has 14 residues. CDR1 SGHRS and CDR2 YFSETQ come from the germline V gene. The CDR3 here is CASRREGTYNEQFF. The CDR3 DNA is TGCGCCAGCAGGCGGGAGGGGACCTACAATGAGCAGTTCTTC.

V and J are TRBV4-2 and TRBJ2-5; the D gene is possibly TRBD1 (6 bases). The V gene's germline CDR1 is LGHNA and CDR2 YNFKEQ. The V end was cut by 1 base, the J end by 4 bases, with 13 bases between. The CDR3 loop spans 15 amino acids. CDR3 DNA: TGTGCCAGCAGCCAAGGGGACATGATCCGAGAGACCCAGTACTTC. Translated: CASSQGDMIRETQYF.

The chain has TRBV5-6 and TRBJ2-5; D not resolved. V gave up 4 bases and J gave up 4 bases, with 11 bases separating them. This CDR3 has 13 residues. The germline gives CDR1 SGHDT, CDR2 YYEEEE. CDR3 bases: TGTGCCAGCAGCAATCCCTCGGGAGAGACCCAGTACTTC. Translation: CASSNPSGETQYF.